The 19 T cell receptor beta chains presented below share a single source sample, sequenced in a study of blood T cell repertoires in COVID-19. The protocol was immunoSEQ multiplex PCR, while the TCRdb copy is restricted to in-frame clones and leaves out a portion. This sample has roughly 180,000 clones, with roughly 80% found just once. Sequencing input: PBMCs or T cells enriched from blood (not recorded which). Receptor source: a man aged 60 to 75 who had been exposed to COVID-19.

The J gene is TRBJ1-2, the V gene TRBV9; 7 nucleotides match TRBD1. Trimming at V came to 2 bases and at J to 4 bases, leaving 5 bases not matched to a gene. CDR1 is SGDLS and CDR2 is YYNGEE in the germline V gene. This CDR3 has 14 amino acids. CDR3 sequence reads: CASSVDRKGYGYTF. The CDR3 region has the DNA TGTGCCAGCAGCGTGGACAGGAAGGGCTATGGCTACACCTTC.

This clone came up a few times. The CDR3 spells CASSLQGYEQYF. The DNA for the CDR3 is TGTGCCAGTAGTCTCCAGGGGTACGAGCAGTACTTC. V gene TRBV19 combines with J gene TRBJ2-7, with D perhaps matching TRBD1 (6 bases). Between the trimmed V and J ends, which lost 5 bases and 4 bases, there was a span of 9 bases. Germline CDR1 and CDR2: LNHDA and SQIVND (reference sequence). The CDR3 loop spans 12 amino acids.

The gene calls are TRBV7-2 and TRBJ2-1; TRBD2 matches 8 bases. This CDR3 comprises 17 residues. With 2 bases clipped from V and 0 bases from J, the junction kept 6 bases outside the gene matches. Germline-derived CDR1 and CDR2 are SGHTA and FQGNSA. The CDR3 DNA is TGTGCCAGCAGCTTAAGTTCTCGGGGGGGCTCCTACAATGAGCAGTTCTTC. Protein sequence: CASSLSSRGGSYNEQFF.

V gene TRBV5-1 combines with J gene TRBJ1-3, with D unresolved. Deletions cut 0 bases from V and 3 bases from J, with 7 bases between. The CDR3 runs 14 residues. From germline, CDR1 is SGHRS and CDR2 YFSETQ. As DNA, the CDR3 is TGCGCCAGCAGCTTGGCCGAGGATGGAAACACCATATATTTT. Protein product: CASSLAEDGNTIYF.

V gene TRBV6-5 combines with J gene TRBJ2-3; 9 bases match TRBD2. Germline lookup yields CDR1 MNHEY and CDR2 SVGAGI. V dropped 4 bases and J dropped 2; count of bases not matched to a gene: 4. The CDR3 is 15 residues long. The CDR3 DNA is TGTGCCAGCAGTTCGCTAGCGGGGAACACAGATACGCAGTATTTT. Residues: CASSSLAGNTDTQYF.

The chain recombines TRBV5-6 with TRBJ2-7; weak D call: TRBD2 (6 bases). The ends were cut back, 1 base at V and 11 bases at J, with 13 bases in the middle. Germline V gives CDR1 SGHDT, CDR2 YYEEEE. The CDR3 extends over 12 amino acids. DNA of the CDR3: TGTGCCAGCAGCTTGAGTCTCGGCGGGGAGTACTTC. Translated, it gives CASSLSLGGEYF.

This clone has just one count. The CDR3 DNA reads TGCGCCAGCAGCTTGGAAGGTAGCGGGTACTACGAGCAGTACTTC. Translation gives CASSLEGSGYYEQYF. The chain carries TRBV5-1 and TRBJ2-7; 7 positions match TRBD2. This CDR3 region has 15 residues. After removal of 0 bases from V and 3 bases from J, the junction contained 6 bases not matched to a gene. Looked up from germline, CDR1 is SGHRS and CDR2 is YFSETQ. Variable domain in full (rest from reference TRBV5-1 and TRBJ2-7): KAGVTQTPRYLIKTRGQQVTLSCSPISGHRSVSWYQQTPGQGLQFLFEYFSETQRNKGNFPGRFSGRQFSNSRSEMNVSTLELGDSALYLCASSLEGSGYYEQYFGPGTRLTVT.

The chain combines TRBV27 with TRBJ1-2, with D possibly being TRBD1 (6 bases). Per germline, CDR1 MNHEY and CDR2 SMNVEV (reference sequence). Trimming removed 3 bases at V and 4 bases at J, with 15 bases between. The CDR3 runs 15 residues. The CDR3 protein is CASSLSQGVVYGYTF. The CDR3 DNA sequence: TGTGCCAGCAGTTTGTCACAGGGTGTGGTCTATGGCTACACCTTC.

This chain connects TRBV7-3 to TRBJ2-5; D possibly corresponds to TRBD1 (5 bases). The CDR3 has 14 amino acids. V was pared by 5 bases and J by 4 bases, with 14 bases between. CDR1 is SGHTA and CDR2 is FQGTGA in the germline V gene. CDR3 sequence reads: CASSPVGAGETQYF. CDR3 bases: TGTGCCAGCAGCCCAGTAGGGGCTGGAGAGACCCAGTACTTC.

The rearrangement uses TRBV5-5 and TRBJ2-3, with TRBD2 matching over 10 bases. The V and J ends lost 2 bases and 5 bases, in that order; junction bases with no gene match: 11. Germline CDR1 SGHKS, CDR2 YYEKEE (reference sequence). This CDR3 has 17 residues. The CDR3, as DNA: TGTGCCAGCAGCTTTTGGGCTAGCGGGAGTTTGGGAGATACGCAGTATTTT. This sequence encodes CASSFWASGSLGDTQYF.

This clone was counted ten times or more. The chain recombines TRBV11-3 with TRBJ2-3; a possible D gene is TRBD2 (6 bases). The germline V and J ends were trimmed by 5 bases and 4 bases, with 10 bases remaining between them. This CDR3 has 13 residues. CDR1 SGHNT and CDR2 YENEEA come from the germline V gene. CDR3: CASSGGEPDTQYF. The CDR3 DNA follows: TGTGCCAGCAGCGGAGGGGAACCAGATACGCAGTATTTT.

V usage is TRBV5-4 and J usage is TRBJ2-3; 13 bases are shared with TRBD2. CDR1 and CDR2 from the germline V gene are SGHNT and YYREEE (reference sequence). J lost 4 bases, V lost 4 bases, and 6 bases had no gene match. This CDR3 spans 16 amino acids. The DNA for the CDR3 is TGTGCCAGCAGCGCAGGACTAGCGGGAGATCCAGATACGCAGTATTTT. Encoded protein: CASSAGLAGDPDTQYF.

Written as DNA, the CDR3 is TGTGCCACCAGCAGAGATGTTCGGAGGGAGGGGGAGACCCAGTACTTC. This translates into CATSRDVRREGETQYF. V and J are TRBV15 and TRBJ2-5; TRBD2 aligns across 7 bases. V trimming: 0 bases; J trimming: 5 bases; junction bases outside the gene matches: 9. The CDR3 loop spans 16 amino acids. Germline-derived CDR1 and CDR2 are LNHNV and YYDKDF (reference sequence).

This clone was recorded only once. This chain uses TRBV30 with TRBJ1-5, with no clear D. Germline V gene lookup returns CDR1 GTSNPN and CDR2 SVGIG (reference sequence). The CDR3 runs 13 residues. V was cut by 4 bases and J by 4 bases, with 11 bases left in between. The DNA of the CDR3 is TGTGCCTGGAACACCGATGGTAATCAGCCCCAGCATTTT. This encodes CAWNTDGNQPQHF.

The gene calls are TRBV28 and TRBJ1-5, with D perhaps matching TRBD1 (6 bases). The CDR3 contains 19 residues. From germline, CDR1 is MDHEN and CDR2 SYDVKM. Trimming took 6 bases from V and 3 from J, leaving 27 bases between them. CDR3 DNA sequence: TGTGCCAGCAGCCCTTTGGGGACAAGGGGATATTCTGACAATCAGCCCCAGCATTTT. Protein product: CASSPLGTRGYSDNQPQHF.

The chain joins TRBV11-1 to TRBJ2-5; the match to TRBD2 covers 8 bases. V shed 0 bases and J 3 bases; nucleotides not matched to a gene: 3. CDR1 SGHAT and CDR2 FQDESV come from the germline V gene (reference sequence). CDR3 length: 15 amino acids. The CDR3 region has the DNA TGTGCCAGCAGCTTAGCCCTACTAGCGGAAGAGACCCAGTACTTC. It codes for CASSLALLAEETQYF.

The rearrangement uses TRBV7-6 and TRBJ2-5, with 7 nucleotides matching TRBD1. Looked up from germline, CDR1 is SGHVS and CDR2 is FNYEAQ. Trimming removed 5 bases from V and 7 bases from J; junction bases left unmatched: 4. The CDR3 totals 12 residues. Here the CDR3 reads CASSRQGGTQYF. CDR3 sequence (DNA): TGTGCCAGCAGCCGACAGGGCGGGACCCAGTACTTC.

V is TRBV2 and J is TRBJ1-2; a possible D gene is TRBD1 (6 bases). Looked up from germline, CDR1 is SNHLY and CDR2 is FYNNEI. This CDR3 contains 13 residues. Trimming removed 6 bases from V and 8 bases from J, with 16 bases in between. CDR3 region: CASRKAGVEGYTF. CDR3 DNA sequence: TGTGCCAGCAGGAAGGCAGGGGTTGAGGGCTACACCTTC.

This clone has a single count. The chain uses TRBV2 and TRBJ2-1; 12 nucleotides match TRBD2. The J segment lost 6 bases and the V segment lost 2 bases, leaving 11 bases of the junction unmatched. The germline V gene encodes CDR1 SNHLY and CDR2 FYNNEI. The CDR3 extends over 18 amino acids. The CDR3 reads CASSEFLGLAGTVNEQFF. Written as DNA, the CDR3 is TGTGCCAGCAGTGAATTTCTTGGACTAGCGGGAACTGTCAATGAGCAGTTCTTC.